These 32 T cell receptor beta chains came from one sample sequenced in a study of PD-1 blockade in mismatch repair-deficient tumors. The method was immunoSEQ multiplex PCR; TCRdb's version includes in-frame clones alone and lacks a portion of them. Here the sample spans about 68,000 clones, approximately 80% being singletons. Sequences were derived from peripheral blood, sampled 2 weeks after starting pembrolizumab. Receptors were obtained from an adult with mismatch repair-deficient cancer.

The V and J genes are TRBV7-9 and TRBJ1-1, with D perhaps TRBD1 (5 bases). This CDR3 spans 12 amino acids. V was shortened by 1 base and J by 8 bases, with 8 bases between the two germline ends. CDR1 and CDR2 from the germline V gene are SEHNR and FQNEAQ (reference sequence). The CDR3 nucleotides are TGTGCCAGCAGCTTAGGGCGGGGGGAAGCTTTCTTT. Residues: CASSLGRGEAFF. The variable domain in full, completed from reference TRBV7-9 and TRBJ1-1, reads DTGVSQNPRHKITKRGQNVTFRCDPISEHNRLYWYRQTLGQGPEFLTYFQNEAQLEKSRLLSDRFSAERPKGSFSTLEIQRTEQGDSAMYLCASSLGRGEAFFGQGTRLTVV.

The chain uses TRBV6-1 and TRBJ2-7, with TRBD1 as a possible D gene (5 bases). The CDR3 length is 11 residues. V was trimmed by 6 bases and J by 6 bases, leaving 9 bases between them. The germline V gene has CDR1 MNHNS and CDR2 SASEGT. The CDR3 loop is CASRGQGEQYF. CDR3 sequence (DNA): TGTGCCAGCAGGGGGCAGGGCGAGCAGTACTTC.

The chain carries TRBV6-1 and TRBJ2-1; maybe TRBD2 (5 bases). Trimming stripped 2 bases from V and 10 bases from J, with 12 bases between. This CDR3 is built from 13 residues. Germline V lookup: CDR1 MNHNS, CDR2 SASEGT. CDR3: CASSEIVGGEQFF. For the CDR3, the DNA is TGTGCCAGCAGTGAAATTGTTGGAGGCGAGCAGTTCTTC.

This sequence joins TRBV7-9 and TRBJ2-6, with unresolved D. The CDR3 contains 17 residues. The germline CDR1 and CDR2 sequences are SEHNR and FQNEAQ (reference sequence). V was trimmed by 1 base and J by 3 bases, leaving 13 bases between them. Here the CDR3 reads CASSLGVAHFGANVLTF. The DNA of the CDR3 is TGTGCCAGCAGCTTAGGGGTGGCCCACTTTGGGGCCAACGTCCTGACTTTC. The full variable domain, with the rest looked up from reference TRBV7-9 and TRBJ2-6, is DTGVSQNPRHKITKRGQNVTFRCDPISEHNRLYWYRQTLGQGPEFLTYFQNEAQLEKSRLLSDRFSAERPKGSFSTLEIQRTEQGDSAMYLCASSLGVAHFGANVLTFGAGSRLTVL.

The chain couples TRBV15 to TRBJ2-3; TRBD1 is a possible D gene (6 bases). This CDR3 comprises 14 residues. Per germline, CDR1 LNHNV and CDR2 YYDKDF (reference sequence). The germline V and J ends were trimmed by 5 bases and 6 bases, with 15 bases remaining between them. The CDR3 here is CATSPPQGWDTQYF. The CDR3 nucleotides read TGTGCCACCAGCCCGCCACAGGGTTGGGATACGCAGTATTTT.

The V call is TRBV5-5, the J call TRBJ1-2, with TRBD1 matching over 8 bases. Looked up from germline, CDR1 is SGHKS and CDR2 is YYEKEE (reference sequence). CDR3 length: 16 residues. After removal of 1 base from V and 3 bases from J, the junction contained 8 bases not matched to a gene. In DNA form, the CDR3 reads TGTGCCAGCAGCTTGATGGGCAGGGGGCTTGACTATGGCTACACCTTC. Protein: CASSLMGRGLDYGYTF. Looking up the rest from reference TRBV5-5 and TRBJ1-2 gives the full variable domain: DAGVTQSPTHLIKTRGQQVTLRCSPISGHKSVSWYQQVLGQGPQFIFQYYEKEERGRGNFPDRFSARQFPNYSSELNVNALLLGDSALYLCASSLMGRGLDYGYTFGSGTRLTVV.

V usage is TRBV19 and J usage is TRBJ2-7; no reliable D call. V was clipped by 4 bases and J by 0 bases, with 16 bases between them. Germline V gives CDR1 LNHDA, CDR2 SQIVND (reference sequence). The CDR3 sequence is 16 residues long. The CDR3, as DNA: TGTGCCAGTAGTACCCCGATTTCTTCTTACTCCTACGAGCAGTACTTC. This encodes CASSTPISSYSYEQYF.

The chain employs TRBV18 and TRBJ2-7, with 9 bases aligning to TRBD1. V trimming: 3 bases; J trimming: 0 bases; junction bases outside the gene matches: 3. The germline gives CDR1 KGHSH, CDR2 LQKENI. The CDR3 runs to 15 residues. This CDR3 reads CASSPMGQGSYEQYF. CDR3 coding DNA: TGTGCCAGCTCACCCATGGGACAGGGCTCCTACGAGCAGTACTTC.

This clone was seen only a few times. The chain is built from TRBV4-2 and TRBJ2-3, with 7 nucleotides matching TRBD2. The CDR3 runs to 16 residues. Germline V lookup: CDR1 LGHNA, CDR2 YNFKEQ. V shed 2 bases, J shed 2 bases, and the junction held 7 bases outside the gene matches. The DNA for the CDR3 is TGTGCCAGCAGCCAACTTAGCGGGTCCAACACAGATACGCAGTATTTT. Amino acids: CASSQLSGSNTDTQYF.

The gene calls are TRBV4-1 and TRBJ2-4; 7 nucleotides match TRBD1. In germline, CDR1 is MGHRA, CDR2 YSYEKL. This CDR3 spans 16 amino acids. V lost 2 bases to trimming and J lost 2 bases; unmatched junction nucleotides: 6. The CDR3 spells CASSQPTTGSKNIQYF. DNA of the CDR3: TGCGCCAGCAGCCAACCTACGACAGGGTCCAAAAACATTCAGTACTTC.

The J gene is TRBJ2-3, the V gene TRBV4-2, with TRBD2 identical over 12 bases. The trim removed 0 bases at V and 3 bases at J, leaving 10 bases unmatched. Germline CDR1 LGHNA, CDR2 YNFKEQ. This CDR3 region has 19 residues. CDR3 nucleotide sequence: TGTGCCAGCAGCCAAGACCCAGGGGGCGGACTAGCGGGGACAGATACGCAGTATTTT. Translation gives CASSQDPGGGLAGTDTQYF.

The chain employs TRBV29-1 and TRBJ2-7, with 9 bases fitting TRBD1. This CDR3 region has 12 residues. Germline CDR1 reads SQVTM; CDR2 reads ANQGSEA. The V and J ends lost 6 bases and 0 bases, in that order; junction bases with no gene match: 0. CDR3 sequence: CSVQGASYEQYF. As DNA, the CDR3 is TGCAGCGTACAGGGGGCCTCCTACGAGCAGTACTTC.

The chain is built from TRBV29-1 and TRBJ1-2, with D unclear. In germline, CDR1 is SQVTM, CDR2 ANQGSEA. The CDR3 is 12 residues long. Trimming removed 2 bases at V and 4 bases at J, with 8 bases between. The CDR3 spells CSVERVAYGYTF. The CDR3 region has the DNA TGCAGCGTTGAACGGGTTGCCTATGGCTACACCTTC. The variable domain in full, completed from reference TRBV29-1 and TRBJ1-2, reads SAVISQKPSRDICQRGTSLTIQCQVDSQVTMMFWYRQQPGQSLTLIATANQGSEATYESGFVIDKFPISRPNLTFSTLTVSNMSPEDSSIYLCSVERVAYGYTFGSGTRLTVV.

The V gene is TRBV4-3, the J gene TRBJ2-7; 10 bases line up with TRBD2. CDR3 size: 15 residues. V dropped 1 base and J dropped 3; count of bases not matched to a gene: 3. The germline V gene has CDR1 LGHNA and CDR2 YSLEER. CDR3 sequence (DNA): TGCGCCAGCAGCCAAGGGCTAGCGGGAGTCTACGAGCAGTACTTC. This gives the protein CASSQGLAGVYEQYF.

The table lists this clone with a count of one. The chain's CDR3 is CASSVDQGAEKKLFF. DNA for the CDR3: TGTGCCAGCAGCGTAGACCAGGGGGCGGAAAAAAAACTGTTTTTT. This sequence joins TRBV9 and TRBJ1-4, with TRBD1 matching 8 bases. The germline CDR1 and CDR2 sequences are SGDLS and YYNGEE. Trimming at V came to 0 bases and at J to 9 bases, leaving 7 bases not matched to a gene. The CDR3 contains 15 residues.

The chain is built from TRBV6-1 and TRBJ1-1; unclear D gene. Trimming cost V 6 bases and J 1 base, with 9 bases left between them. This CDR3 is 13 amino acids long. Germline V gives CDR1 MNHNS, CDR2 SASEGT. The CDR3 nucleotides are TGTGCCAGCAGCGGATACAGGAACACTGAAGCTTTCTTT. Translated, it gives CASSGYRNTEAFF.

The genes are TRBV6-5 and TRBJ2-3; either TRBD1 or TRBD2 may fit D (5 bases each). V lost 4 bases to trimming and J lost 7 bases, with 18 bases between them. Germline V gene sequence: CDR1 MNHEY, CDR2 SVGAGI. The CDR3 is 15 residues long. CDR3 in amino acids: CASSFLEGLRNTQYF. The CDR3 region has the DNA TGTGCCAGCAGTTTCCTTGAGGGGTTGAGGAATACGCAGTATTTT.

V and J are TRBV29-1 and TRBJ1-3; D unresolved. Looked up from germline, CDR1 is SQVTM and CDR2 is ANQGSEA. The CDR3 extends over 16 amino acids. V was clipped by 6 bases and J by 0 bases, with 18 bases between them. The CDR3 is CSVRAPGPSSGNTIYF. The DNA for the CDR3 is TGCAGCGTCCGCGCTCCAGGACCGAGCTCTGGAAACACCATATATTTT.

This chain connects TRBV11-1 to TRBJ1-6; D gene uncertain. Trimming left V 6 bases short and J 15 bases short, with 12 bases between. There are 11 residues in the CDR3. Germline-derived CDR1 and CDR2 are SGHAT and FQDESV (reference sequence). The CDR3 reads CASSMGTFLHF. The CDR3, as DNA: TGTGCCAGCAGTATGGGAACTTTCCTCCACTTT.

This chain connects TRBV2 to TRBJ1-1; D unclear. CDR3 length: 12 residues. Trimming cost V 10 bases and J 1 base, with 10 bases left between them. The germline gives CDR1 SNHLY, CDR2 FYNNEI. For the CDR3, the DNA is TGTGCCACAGACACCGCGAACACTGAAGCTTTCTTT. Protein: CATDTANTEAFF.

The J gene is TRBJ2-5, the V gene TRBV7-9; 8 positions match TRBD2. Trimming removed 4 bases from V and 5 bases from J; junction bases left unmatched: 6. This CDR3 is built from 14 residues. CDR1 and CDR2 from the germline V gene are SEHNR and FQNEAQ (reference sequence). For the CDR3, the DNA is TGTGCCAGCAGCTCCCCGGGACTAGTGGAGACCCAGTACTTC. It codes for CASSSPGLVETQYF.

The chain employs TRBV29-1 and TRBJ2-7; no clear D. The V and J ends lost 4 bases and 0 bases respectively, with 7 bases between them. The CDR3 extends over 12 amino acids. The germline gives CDR1 SQVTM, CDR2 ANQGSEA. CDR3 nucleotides: TGCAGCGTTGGGACGGACTCCTACGAGCAGTACTTC. The encoded protein is CSVGTDSYEQYF.

The chain couples TRBV7-2 to TRBJ2-3, with 13 nucleotides matching TRBD2. From germline, CDR1 is SGHTA and CDR2 FQGNSA. V shed 5 bases, J shed 13 bases, and the junction held 6 bases outside the gene matches. This CDR3 contains 13 residues. CDR3 amino acids: CASSGPGLAGKYF. DNA for the CDR3: TGTGCCAGCAGCGGACCGGGACTAGCGGGAAAGTATTTT.

This chain joins TRBV27 and TRBJ1-1; no reliable D call. The CDR3 has 13 amino acids. CDR1 MNHEY and CDR2 SMNVEV come from the germline V gene (reference sequence). The V end was cut by 6 bases, the J end by 4 bases, with 12 bases between. The CDR3: CASRKAYGTEAFF. CDR3 nucleotide sequence: TGTGCCAGCAGGAAGGCATACGGCACTGAAGCTTTCTTT.

This chain uses TRBV11-2 with TRBJ2-1; tentatively, D is TRBD1 (6 bases). Trimming cost V 3 bases and J 9 bases, with 12 bases left between them. This CDR3 comprises 13 residues. From germline, CDR1 is SGHAT and CDR2 FQNNGV. CDR3 residues: CASSFNRAAEQFF. CDR3 DNA: TGTGCCAGCAGCTTCAACAGGGCGGCTGAGCAGTTCTTC.

The chain is built from TRBV6-1 and TRBJ2-1, with 7 positions matching TRBD2. The CDR3 is 15 residues long. The J segment lost 2 bases and the V segment lost 4 bases, leaving 5 bases of the junction unmatched. Germline CDR1 is MNHNS and CDR2 is SASEGT. The chain's CDR3 is CASSVRELPYNEQFF. CDR3 bases: TGTGCCAGCAGTGTGCGGGAGCTCCCCTACAATGAGCAGTTCTTC.

The CDR3: CASSSPGTSGRHEQYF. DNA for the CDR3: TGTGCCAGCAGCTCTCCCGGGACTAGCGGGAGGCACGAGCAGTACTTC. The chain employs TRBV13 and TRBJ2-7, with TRBD2 matching over 15 bases. The CDR3 totals 16 residues. Trimming at V came to 4 bases and at J to 5 bases, leaving 6 bases not matched to a gene. CDR1 and CDR2 from the germline V gene are PRHDT and FYEKMQ (reference sequence).

The rearrangement uses TRBV27 and TRBJ2-7; D perhaps matches TRBD2 (6 bases). V was trimmed by 5 bases and J by 3 bases, leaving 11 bases between them. This CDR3 is 13 amino acids long. Germline-derived CDR1 and CDR2 are MNHEY and SMNVEV (reference sequence). The CDR3 DNA reads as TGTGCCAGCAGTCCAGGAGGGTACTACGAGCAGTACTTC. Residues: CASSPGGYYEQYF.

The chain links TRBV5-1 to TRBJ1-1; 8 nucleotides agree with TRBD1. The V and J ends lost 5 bases and 4 bases, in that order; junction bases with no gene match: 7. This CDR3 is 14 amino acids long. Germline V CDR1 and CDR2: SGHRS, YFSETQ. The CDR3 DNA is TGCGCCAGCAGGAACGGACAGGGCCGCACTGAAGCTTTCTTT. This sequence encodes CASRNGQGRTEAFF.

J is TRBJ2-7 and V is TRBV11-2; D possibly uses TRBD1 or TRBD2 (6 bases each). Trimming cost V 4 bases and J 5 bases, with 24 bases left between them. The CDR3 is 17 amino acids. Looked up from germline, CDR1 is SGHAT and CDR2 is FQNNGV. CDR3 DNA: TGTGCCAGCAGCTCGGGGGACACCGCTATCGGTAAACACGAGCAGTACTTC. Translating gives CASSSGDTAIGKHEQYF.

The V gene is TRBV14, the J gene TRBJ2-5; 8 bases agree with TRBD1. V dropped 3 bases and J dropped 6; count of bases not matched to a gene: 9. This CDR3 has 15 residues. From germline, CDR1 is SGHDN and CDR2 FVKESK. The CDR3 DNA is TGTGCCAGCAGCCACCCGGGACAGGCGGGTCAGACCCAGTACTTC. Translated: CASSHPGQAGQTQYF.

CDR3 nucleotide sequence: TGTGCCAGTAGTAAAGGACTAACCACAGATACGCAGTATTTT. It encodes CASSKGLTTDTQYF. The rearrangement links TRBV19 to TRBJ2-3; tentatively, D is TRBD2 (6 bases). CDR1 and CDR2 (germline): LNHDA, SQIVND (reference sequence). V was shortened by 4 bases and J by 2 bases, with 10 bases between the two germline ends. This CDR3 region has 14 residues. The full variable domain, completed using reference TRBV19 and TRBJ2-3, is DGGITQSPKYLFRKEGQNVTLSCEQNLNHDAMYWYRQDPGQGLRLIYYSQIVNDFQKGDIAEGYSVSREKKESFPLTVTSAQKNPTAFYLCASSKGLTTDTQYFGPGTRLTVL.